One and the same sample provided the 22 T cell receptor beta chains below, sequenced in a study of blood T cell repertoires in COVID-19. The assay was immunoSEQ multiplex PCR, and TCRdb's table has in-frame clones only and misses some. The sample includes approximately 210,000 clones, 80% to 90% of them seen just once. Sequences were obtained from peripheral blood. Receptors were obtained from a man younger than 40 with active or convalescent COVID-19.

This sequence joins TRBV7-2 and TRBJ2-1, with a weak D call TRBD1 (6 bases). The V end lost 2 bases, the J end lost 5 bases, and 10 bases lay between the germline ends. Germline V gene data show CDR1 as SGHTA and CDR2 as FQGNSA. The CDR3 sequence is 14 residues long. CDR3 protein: CASSLKGGNNEQFF. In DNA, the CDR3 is TGTGCCAGCAGCTTAAAAGGGGGAAACAATGAGCAGTTCTTC.

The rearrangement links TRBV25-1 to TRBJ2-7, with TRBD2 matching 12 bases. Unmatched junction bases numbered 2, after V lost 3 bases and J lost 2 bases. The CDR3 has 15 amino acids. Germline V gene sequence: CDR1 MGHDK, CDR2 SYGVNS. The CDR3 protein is CASSDWTSGAYEQYF. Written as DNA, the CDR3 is TGTGCCAGCAGTGACTGGACTAGCGGGGCCTACGAGCAGTACTTC.

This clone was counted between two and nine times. The CDR3 coding sequence is TGTGCCAGCAGTTCGCAGGGTGGTGGCAATCAGCCCCAGCATTTT. It translates to CASSSQGGGNQPQHF. This rearrangement joins TRBV28 to TRBJ1-5; TRBD1 might be the D (5 bases). Germline values: CDR1 MDHEN, CDR2 SYDVKM. Trimming removed 4 bases at V and 2 bases at J, with 12 bases between. The CDR3 totals 15 residues.

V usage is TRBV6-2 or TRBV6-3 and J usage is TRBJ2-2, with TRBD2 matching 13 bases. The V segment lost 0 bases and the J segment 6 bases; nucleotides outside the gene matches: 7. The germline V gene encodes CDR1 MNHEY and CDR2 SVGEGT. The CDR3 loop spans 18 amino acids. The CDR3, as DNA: TGTGCCAGCAGTTACTCGGGACTAGCGGGATATAGCCCCGGGGAGCTGTTTTTT. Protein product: CASSYSGLAGYSPGELFF.

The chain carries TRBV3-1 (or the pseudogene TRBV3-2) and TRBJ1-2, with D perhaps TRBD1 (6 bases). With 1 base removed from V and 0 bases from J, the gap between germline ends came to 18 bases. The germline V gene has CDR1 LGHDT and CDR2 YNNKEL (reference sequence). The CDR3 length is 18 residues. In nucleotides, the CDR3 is TGTGCCAGCAGCCAAGCGGGCCGCGGGGGGCGGTCTAACTATGGCTACACCTTC. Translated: CASSQAGRGGRSNYGYTF.

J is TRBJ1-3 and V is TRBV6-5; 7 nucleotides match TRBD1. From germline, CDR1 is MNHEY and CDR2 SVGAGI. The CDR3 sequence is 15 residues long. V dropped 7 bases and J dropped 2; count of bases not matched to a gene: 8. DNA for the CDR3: TGTGCCAGCACCATCGACAGGGACCCTGGAAACACCATATATTTT. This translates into CASTIDRDPGNTIYF.

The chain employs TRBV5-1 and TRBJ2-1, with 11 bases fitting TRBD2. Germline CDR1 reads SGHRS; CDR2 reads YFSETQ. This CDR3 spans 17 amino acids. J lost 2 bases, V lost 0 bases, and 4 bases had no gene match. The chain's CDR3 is CASSLGLAGITYNEQFF. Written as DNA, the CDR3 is TGCGCCAGCAGCTTGGGACTAGCGGGGATCACCTACAATGAGCAGTTCTTC.

The CDR3 loop is CASSLLGGVVGYGYTF. CDR3 DNA sequence: TGTGCCAGCAGCTTGCTCGGAGGAGTAGTAGGGTATGGCTACACCTTC. The chain links TRBV5-6 to TRBJ1-2; no clear D gene. Trimming took 1 base from V and 5 from J, leaving 18 bases between them. Germline lookup yields CDR1 SGHDT and CDR2 YYEEEE. This CDR3 has 16 residues.

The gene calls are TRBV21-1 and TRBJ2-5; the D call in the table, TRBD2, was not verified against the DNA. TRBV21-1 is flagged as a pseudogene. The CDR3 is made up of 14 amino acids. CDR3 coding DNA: TGTGCCAGCAGCGCTCCTAGCGGCCAAGAGACCCAGTACTTC. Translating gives CASSAPSGQETQYF.

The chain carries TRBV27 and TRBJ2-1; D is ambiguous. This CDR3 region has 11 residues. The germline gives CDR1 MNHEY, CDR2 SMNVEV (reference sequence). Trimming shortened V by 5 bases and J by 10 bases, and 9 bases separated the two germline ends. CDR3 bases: TGTGCCAGCAGTCAAACCGGGGAGCAGTTCTTC. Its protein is CASSQTGEQFF.

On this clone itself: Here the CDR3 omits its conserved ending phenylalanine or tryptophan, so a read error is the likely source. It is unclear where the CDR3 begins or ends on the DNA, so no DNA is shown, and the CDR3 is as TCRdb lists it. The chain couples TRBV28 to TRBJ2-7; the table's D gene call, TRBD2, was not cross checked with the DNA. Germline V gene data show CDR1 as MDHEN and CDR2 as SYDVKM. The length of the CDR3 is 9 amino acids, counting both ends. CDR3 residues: CASIGSGHH.

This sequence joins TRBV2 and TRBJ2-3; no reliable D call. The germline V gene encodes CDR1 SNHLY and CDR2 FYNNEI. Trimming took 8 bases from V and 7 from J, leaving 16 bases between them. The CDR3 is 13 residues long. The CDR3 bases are TGTGCCAGCTGGAGCCTTTGGCCCAATACGCAGTATTTT. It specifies CASWSLWPNTQYF.

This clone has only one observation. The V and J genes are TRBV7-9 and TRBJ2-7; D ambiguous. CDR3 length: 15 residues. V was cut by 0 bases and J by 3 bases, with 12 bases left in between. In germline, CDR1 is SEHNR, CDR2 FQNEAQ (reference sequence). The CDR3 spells CASSLAQWANYEQYF. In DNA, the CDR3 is TGTGCCAGCAGCTTAGCGCAGTGGGCTAACTACGAGCAGTACTTC.

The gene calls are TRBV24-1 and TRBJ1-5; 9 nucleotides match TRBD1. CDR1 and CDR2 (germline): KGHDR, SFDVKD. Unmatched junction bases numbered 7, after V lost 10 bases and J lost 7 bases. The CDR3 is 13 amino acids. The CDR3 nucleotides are TGTGCCACACAGGGGGCGATGGAGCAGCCCCAGCATTTT. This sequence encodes CATQGAMEQPQHF.

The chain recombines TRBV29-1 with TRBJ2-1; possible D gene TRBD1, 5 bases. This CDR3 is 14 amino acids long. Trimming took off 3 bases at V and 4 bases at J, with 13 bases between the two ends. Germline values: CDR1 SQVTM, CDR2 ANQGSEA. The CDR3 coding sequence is TGCAGCGTTGACGCCGGAGACAGTTACAATGAGCAGTTCTTC. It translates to CSVDAGDSYNEQFF.

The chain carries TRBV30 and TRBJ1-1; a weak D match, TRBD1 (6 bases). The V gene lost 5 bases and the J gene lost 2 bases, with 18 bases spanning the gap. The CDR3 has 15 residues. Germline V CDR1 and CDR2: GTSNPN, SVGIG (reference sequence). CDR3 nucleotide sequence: TGTGCCTGGGGGGTTTTAGGGGGAAGAAACACTGAAGCTTTCTTT. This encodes CAWGVLGGRNTEAFF. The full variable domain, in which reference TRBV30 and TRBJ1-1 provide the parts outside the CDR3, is SQTIHQWPATLVQPVGSPLSLECTVEGTSNPNLYWYRQAAGRGLQLLFYSVGIGQISSEVPQNLSASRPQDRQFILSSKKLLLSDSGFYLCAWGVLGGRNTEAFFGQGTRLTVV.

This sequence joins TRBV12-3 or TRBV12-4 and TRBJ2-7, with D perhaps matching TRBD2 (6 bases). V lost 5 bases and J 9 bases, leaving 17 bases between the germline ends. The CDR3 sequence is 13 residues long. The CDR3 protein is CASSLGGGFGQYF. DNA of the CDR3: TGTGCCAGCAGTCTGGGTGGGGGGTTCGGGCAGTACTTC.

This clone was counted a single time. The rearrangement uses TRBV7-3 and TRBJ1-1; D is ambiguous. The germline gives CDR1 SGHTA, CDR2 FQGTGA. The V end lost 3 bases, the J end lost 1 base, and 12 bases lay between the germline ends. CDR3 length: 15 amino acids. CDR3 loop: CASSLRAVPNTEAFF. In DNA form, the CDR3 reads TGTGCCAGCAGCTTGCGGGCAGTACCGAACACTGAAGCTTTCTTT.

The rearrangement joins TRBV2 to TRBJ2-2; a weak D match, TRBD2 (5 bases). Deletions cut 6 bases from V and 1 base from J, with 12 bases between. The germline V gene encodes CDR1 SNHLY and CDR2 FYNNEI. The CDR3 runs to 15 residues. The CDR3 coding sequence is TGTGCCAGCAGGGCCCTCAGCGGGAACACCGGGGAGCTGTTTTTT. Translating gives CASRALSGNTGELFF.

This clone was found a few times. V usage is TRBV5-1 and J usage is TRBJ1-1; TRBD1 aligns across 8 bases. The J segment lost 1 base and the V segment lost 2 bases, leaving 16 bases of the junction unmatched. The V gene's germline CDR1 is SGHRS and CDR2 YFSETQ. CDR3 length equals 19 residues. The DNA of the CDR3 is TGCGCCAGCAGCTTCCAACGACTGGGGCGGACAGGGACGAACACTGAAGCTTTCTTT. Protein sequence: CASSFQRLGRTGTNTEAFF.

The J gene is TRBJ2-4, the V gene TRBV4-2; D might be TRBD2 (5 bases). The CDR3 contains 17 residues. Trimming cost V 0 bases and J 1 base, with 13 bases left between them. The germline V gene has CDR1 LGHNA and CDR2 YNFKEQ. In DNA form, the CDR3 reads TGTGCCAGCAGCCAAGATTTTTCAGCGGACGCCAAAAACATTCAGTACTTC. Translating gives CASSQDFSADAKNIQYF.

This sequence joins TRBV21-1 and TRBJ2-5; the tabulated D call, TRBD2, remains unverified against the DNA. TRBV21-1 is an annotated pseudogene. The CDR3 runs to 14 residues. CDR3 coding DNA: TGTGCCAGCAGCAAGGCCGGGATCCAAGAGACCCAGTACTTC. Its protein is CASSKAGIQETQYF.